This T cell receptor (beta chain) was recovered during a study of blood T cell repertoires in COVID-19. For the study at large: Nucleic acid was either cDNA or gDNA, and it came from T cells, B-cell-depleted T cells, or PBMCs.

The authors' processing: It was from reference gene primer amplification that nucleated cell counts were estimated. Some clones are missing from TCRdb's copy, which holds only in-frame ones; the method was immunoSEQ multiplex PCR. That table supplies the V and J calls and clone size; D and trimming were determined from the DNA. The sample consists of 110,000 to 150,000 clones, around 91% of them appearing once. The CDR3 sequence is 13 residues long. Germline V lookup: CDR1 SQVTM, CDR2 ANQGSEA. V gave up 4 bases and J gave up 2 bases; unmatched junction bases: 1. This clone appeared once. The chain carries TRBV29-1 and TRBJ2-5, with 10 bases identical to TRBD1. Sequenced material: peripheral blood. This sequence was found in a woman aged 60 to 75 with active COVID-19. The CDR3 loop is CSVGTGGQETQYF. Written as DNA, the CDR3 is TGCAGCGTTGGGACAGGGGGACAAGAGACCCAGTACTTC.